The sequence of this T cell receptor beta chain was determined in a study of beta chain features in type 1 diabetes. The study, taken as a whole, reports: TCRB CDR3s from Type 1 diabetes patients were moderately but significantly shorter in all four CD4+ subsets. VDJ junctions sequenced from type 1 diabetes patients showed fewer insertions and more deletions.

All sorted populations exceeded 95% purity. This clone came up a few times. Antigen unknown. Deletions cut 7 bases from V and 4 bases from J, with 9 bases between. Germline V CDR1 and CDR2: MDHEN, SYDVKM. The CDR3 has 12 residues. cDNA synthesis used the whole RNA isolate, giving expressed TCRB sequences. Libraries were prepared by immunoSEQ multiplex PCR; TCRdb keeps only in-frame clonotypes and omits some of them. The data contain 550,000 to 850,000 clones, 13% of them singletons. The source is a man between 18 and 35 years old with type 1 diabetes. The chain carries TRBV28 and TRBJ2-3; D not resolved. Sequencing used naive CD4+ T cells from blood. DNA for the CDR3: TGTGCCAGCAAGGAGTCCTCAGATACGCAGTATTTT. Translated, it gives CASKESSDTQYF. Using reference TRBV28 and TRBJ2-3 for the parts outside the CDR3, the full variable domain is DVKVTQSSRYLVKRTGEKVFLECVQDMDHENMFWYRQDPGLGLRLIYFSYDVKMKEKGDIPEGYSVSREKKERFSLILESASTNQTSMYLCASKESSDTQYFGPGTRLTVL.